The 25 T cell receptor beta chains in this list originate from one sample, sequenced in a study of blood T cell repertoires in COVID-19. Measured with immunoSEQ multiplex PCR; TCRdb has only the in-frame clones, and not every one. The sample contains about 100,000 clones, approximately 90% of which appear only once. The sample taken for sequencing was peripheral blood. The receptor set was obtained from a man aged 45 to 65 with active COVID-19.

This chain connects TRBV9 to TRBJ1-3; D is undetermined. V dropped 0 bases and J dropped 1 base, with 5 bases sitting between them. The CDR3 is made up of 14 amino acids. CDR1 SGDLS and CDR2 YYNGEE come from the germline V gene. CDR3 nucleotide sequence: TGTGCCAGCAGCGTAGAACAGTCTGGAAACACCATATATTTT. As protein: CASSVEQSGNTIYF. Full variable domain (remainder filled in from reference TRBV9 and TRBJ1-3): DSGVTQTPKHLITATGQRVTLRCSPRSGDLSVYWYQQSLDQGLQFLIQYYNGEERAKGNILERFSAQQFPDLHSELNLSSLELGDSALYFCASSVEQSGNTIYFGEGSWLTVV.

The rearrangement links TRBV5-1 to TRBJ2-7, with D possibly being TRBD2 (6 bases). The CDR3 totals 12 residues. V lost 5 bases to trimming and J lost 6 bases, with 12 bases between them. Germline V gene sequence: CDR1 SGHRS, CDR2 YFSETQ. CDR3 nucleotides: TGCGCCAGCAGTTGGCAGGGAGGCGAGCAGTACTTC. Protein product: CASSWQGGEQYF.

The chain joins TRBV11-3 to TRBJ2-5; 8 bases map to TRBD1. Germline CDR1 is SGHNT and CDR2 is YENEEA. With 5 bases clipped from V and 3 bases from J, the junction kept 8 bases outside the gene matches. CDR3 size: 15 residues. The CDR3 DNA sequence: TGTGCCAGCAGCCACAGACAGGGGTGGGAAGAGACCCAGTACTTC. Translated, it gives CASSHRQGWEETQYF.

This chain connects TRBV2 to TRBJ1-1, with 8 bases aligning to TRBD1. Germline CDR1 is SNHLY and CDR2 is FYNNEI. With V trimmed by 6 bases and J by 3 bases, 6 bases remained unmatched. The CDR3 totals 14 residues. The DNA of the CDR3 is TGTGCCAGCAGGATGACAGGGGAGGACACTGAAGCTTTCTTT. Protein product: CASRMTGEDTEAFF.

The genes are TRBV19 and TRBJ2-1; D gene unclear. The CDR3 consists of 11 residues. Germline loops: CDR1 LNHDA, CDR2 SQIVND (reference sequence). With 5 bases removed from V and 7 bases from J, the gap between germline ends came to 6 bases. The CDR3 reads CASSVTNEQFF. CDR3 sequence (DNA): TGTGCCAGTAGTGTAACAAATGAGCAGTTCTTC.

V and J are TRBV9 and TRBJ2-2; TRBD1 is a possible D gene (5 bases). The CDR3 sequence is 15 residues long. CDR1 SGDLS and CDR2 YYNGEE come from the germline V gene. Trimming removed 3 bases from V and 1 base from J, with 10 bases in between. The CDR3 DNA reads TGTGCCAGCAGCGGGCCCACAGGGAACACCGGGGAGCTGTTTTTT. It is translated as CASSGPTGNTGELFF. Using reference TRBV9 and TRBJ2-2 for the parts outside the CDR3, the full variable domain is DSGVTQTPKHLITATGQRVTLRCSPRSGDLSVYWYQQSLDQGLQFLIQYYNGEERAKGNILERFSAQQFPDLHSELNLSSLELGDSALYFCASSGPTGNTGELFFGEGSRLTVL.

The chain combines TRBV12-3 or TRBV12-4 with TRBJ2-7, with TRBD2 identical over 8 bases. Unmatched junction bases numbered 2, after V lost 5 bases and J lost 2 bases. The CDR3 is made up of 13 amino acids. The CDR3 DNA is TGTGCCAGCAGTCCGGGACTAGCCTACGAGCAGTACGTC. It encodes CASSPGLAYEQYV.

The chain joins TRBV5-1 to TRBJ2-7, with 10 bases aligning to TRBD1. The germline V gene encodes CDR1 SGHRS and CDR2 YFSETQ. The CDR3 has 14 amino acids. Trimming at V came to 3 bases and at J to 1 base, leaving 1 base not matched to a gene. For the CDR3, the DNA is TGCGCCAGCAGCTGGGGACAGGGGTCCTACGAGCAGTACTTC. Translation gives CASSWGQGSYEQYF.

CDR3 residues: CASTPTGVNTEAFF. As DNA, the CDR3 is TGTGCCAGCACTCCCACGGGAGTGAACACTGAAGCTTTCTTT. The rearrangement uses TRBV6-5 and TRBJ1-1; D remains unclear. The CDR3 contains 14 residues. Germline V gives CDR1 MNHEY, CDR2 SVGAGI. Trimming pared 7 bases from V and 0 bases from J, leaving 12 bases between.

The chain recombines TRBV7-9 with TRBJ1-1, with TRBD1 matching 7 bases. Trimming took 3 bases from V and 0 from J; bases not matched to a gene: 7. The CDR3 is 16 residues long. From germline, CDR1 is SEHNR and CDR2 FQNEAQ (reference sequence). DNA for the CDR3: TGTGCCAGCAGCTTCGATCCGACAGGGCTGAACACTGAAGCTTTCTTT. Translated: CASSFDPTGLNTEAFF. Together with reference TRBV7-9 and TRBJ1-1, the CDR3 gives the full variable domain: DTGVSQNPRHKITKRGQNVTFRCDPISEHNRLYWYRQTLGQGPEFLTYFQNEAQLEKSRLLSDRFSAERPKGSFSTLEIQRTEQGDSAMYLCASSFDPTGLNTEAFFGQGTRLTVV.

The J gene is TRBJ2-7, the V gene TRBV7-8, with D maybe TRBD1 (5 bases). V was cut by 5 bases and J by 1 base, with 12 bases left in between. This CDR3 is 14 amino acids long. Germline V gene data show CDR1 as SGHVS and CDR2 as FQNEAQ. The CDR3 region is CASSQTVLSYEQYF. CDR3 sequence (DNA): TGTGCCAGCAGCCAGACAGTCCTTTCCTACGAGCAGTACTTC.

The CDR3 DNA is TGTGCCAGCAGCCAAGATCTGGACAGGGCCTATGGCTACACCTTC. This codes for CASSQDLDRAYGYTF. The chain is built from TRBV3-1 (or the pseudogene TRBV3-2) and TRBJ1-2; 8 bases line up with TRBD1. V gave up 0 bases and J gave up 4 bases; unmatched junction bases: 4. The CDR3 is 15 residues long. Germline values: CDR1 LGHDT, CDR2 YNNKEL (reference sequence).

In its sample, this clone was seen once. This sequence joins TRBV11-3 and TRBJ2-4, with 7 bases identical to TRBD1. Germline V gene sequence: CDR1 SGHNT, CDR2 YENEEA. This CDR3 comprises 13 residues. The V gene end was trimmed by 1 base and the J gene end by 8 bases; junction bases not matched to a gene: 2. In DNA, the CDR3 is TGTGCCAGCAGCTTAGGACAGGGTGACATTCAGTACTTC. Translation gives CASSLGQGDIQYF.

The chain employs TRBV27 and TRBJ1-5; 9 bases agree with TRBD1. CDR1 is MNHEY, CDR2 SMNVEV, per germline (reference sequence). The CDR3 loop spans 17 amino acids. With 5 bases clipped from V and 3 bases from J, the junction kept 11 bases outside the gene matches. Here the CDR3 reads CASSPRQGGADNQPQHF. As DNA, the CDR3 is TGTGCCAGCAGTCCACGACAGGGGGGAGCGGACAATCAGCCCCAGCATTTT.

The rearrangement links TRBV7-9 to TRBJ1-1, with TRBD1 identical over 7 bases. J lost 0 bases, V lost 7 bases, and 17 bases had no gene match. This CDR3 contains 18 residues. Germline values: CDR1 SEHNR, CDR2 FQNEAQ (reference sequence). The chain's CDR3 is CASIQGAGGHSVNTEAFF. The DNA of the CDR3 is TGTGCCAGCATCCAAGGGGCAGGGGGTCATTCCGTGAACACTGAAGCTTTCTTT. The variable domain in full, with the rest retrieved from reference TRBV7-9 and TRBJ1-1, is DTGVSQNPRHKITKRGQNVTFRCDPISEHNRLYWYRQTLGQGPEFLTYFQNEAQLEKSRLLSDRFSAERPKGSFSTLEIQRTEQGDSAMYLCASIQGAGGHSVNTEAFFGQGTRLTVV.

The CDR3 loop reads CASSFPWRDQETQYF. The DNA for the CDR3 is TGTGCCAGCAGCTTCCCATGGAGGGACCAAGAGACCCAGTACTTC. V is TRBV11-3 and J is TRBJ2-5; TRBD2 is a possible D gene (6 bases). The V end lost 3 bases, the J end lost 0 bases, and 11 bases lay between the germline ends. Germline assignment: CDR1 SGHNT and CDR2 YENEEA. This CDR3 has 15 amino acids.

As regards this clone: This sample also contains other DNA sequences that code for the same CDR3. The chain joins TRBV5-1 to TRBJ1-4, with D perhaps TRBD1 (6 bases). The CDR3 has 15 amino acids. Germline V gene sequence: CDR1 SGHRS, CDR2 YFSETQ. Between the trimmed V and J ends, which lost 0 bases and 4 bases, there was a span of 10 bases. CDR3 residues: CASSLGRGGNEKLFF. CDR3 sequence (DNA): TGCGCCAGCAGCTTGGGCAGGGGTGGTAATGAAAAACTGTTTTTT.

The gene calls are TRBV3-1 (or the pseudogene TRBV3-2) and TRBJ2-1; TRBD2 matches at 9 bases. Germline values: CDR1 LGHDT, CDR2 YNNKEL (reference sequence). This CDR3 region has 16 residues. The junction had 9 bases not matched to a gene; V was cut back by 2 bases and J by 7 bases. CDR3 sequence (DNA): TGTGCCAGCAGCCAAATTAGCGGGAGCCCAGGGAATGAGCAGTTCTTC. It encodes CASSQISGSPGNEQFF.

This clone was seen a few times. This chain links TRBV27 with TRBJ2-2; TRBD1 matches 9 bases. The V segment lost 5 bases and the J segment 1 base; nucleotides outside the gene matches: 5. The CDR3 has 16 residues. Germline V lookup: CDR1 MNHEY, CDR2 SMNVEV (reference sequence). The DNA of the CDR3 is TGTGCCAGCAGTCGTAGGGACAGGGTGAACACCGGGGAGCTGTTTTTT. Translating gives CASSRRDRVNTGELFF.

The chain uses TRBV6-5 and TRBJ1-4, with TRBD1 matching over 7 bases. Germline V CDR1 and CDR2: MNHEY, SVGAGI. The CDR3 is 14 residues long. V lost 5 bases and J lost 5; bases outside the gene matches: 5. This chain's CDR3 is CASSPDRRNEKLFF. CDR3 coding DNA: TGTGCCAGCAGTCCGGACAGGAGGAATGAAAAACTGTTTTTT.

The V and J genes are TRBV10-2 and TRBJ1-1; TRBD1 matches at 10 bases. CDR1 is WSHSY and CDR2 is SAAADI in the germline V gene. The V gene end was trimmed by 3 bases and the J gene end by 11 bases; junction bases not matched to a gene: 9. The CDR3 extends over 14 amino acids. The CDR3, as DNA: TGCGCCAGCAGTGATTCGGACAGGGGGGGGATTGCTTTCTTT. It is translated as CASSDSDRGGIAFF.

The rearrangement links TRBV7-2 to TRBJ2-7; weak D call: TRBD2 (7 bases). V dropped 3 bases and J dropped 4 bases, with 16 bases sitting between them. This CDR3 region has 15 residues. CDR1 is SGHTA and CDR2 is FQGNSA in the germline V gene. The CDR3 nucleotides read TGTGCCAGCAGCTTCCCCTCGGGGGGCAAGTACGAGCAGTACTTC. It is translated as CASSFPSGGKYEQYF.

V gene TRBV7-9 combines with J gene TRBJ2-2; TRBD2 matches at 7 bases. Germline V gene sequence: CDR1 SEHNR, CDR2 FQNEAQ (reference sequence). V was pared by 2 bases and J by 4 bases, with 4 bases of the junction left unmatched. CDR3 size: 15 residues. The CDR3 nucleotides are TGTGCCAGCAGCTTAAAGGCTAGCGGCACCGGGGAGCTGTTTTTT. Its translation: CASSLKASGTGELFF.

The chain recombines TRBV6-1 with TRBJ2-3; tentative D call: TRBD2 (5 bases). This CDR3 is built from 16 residues. Germline V gives CDR1 MNHNS, CDR2 SASEGT. The V end was cut by 0 bases, the J end by 3 bases, with 13 bases between. Here the CDR3 reads CASSEAALPGTDTQYF. The CDR3 DNA reads TGTGCCAGCAGTGAAGCTGCGCTCCCGGGGACAGATACGCAGTATTTT.

This clone has just one count. V usage is TRBV27 and J usage is TRBJ1-2; D perhaps matches TRBD1 (5 bases). The ends were cut back, 2 bases at V and 4 bases at J, with 11 bases in the middle. The CDR3 extends over 14 amino acids. CDR1 is MNHEY and CDR2 is SMNVEV in the germline V gene (reference sequence). The CDR3 is CASSLTGDGYGYTF. DNA of the CDR3: TGTGCCAGCAGTTTAACAGGAGACGGCTATGGCTACACCTTC.